Each of the 30 T cell receptor beta chains below was sequenced from the same sample in a study of blood T cell repertoires in COVID-19. This table comes from immunoSEQ multiplex PCR, and its TCRdb copy is limited to in-frame clones, with some not included. The top ten hold 2.5% to 3.5% of the sample, which has around 300,000 clones, 86% seen once. The sample taken for sequencing was peripheral blood. Receptors originate from a woman aged 30 to 39 with active or convalescent COVID-19.

For this clone: One junction end disagrees with the germline gene, perhaps due to a read error. This chain links TRBV9 with TRBJ2-7, with D maybe TRBD1 (7 bases). This CDR3 contains 13 residues. Germline CDR1 SGDLS, CDR2 YYNGEE. In DNA, the CDR3 is TGTGCCAGCAGCGATAGCAGGGGGGACGAACAGTACTTC. It yields the protein CASSDSRGDEQYF.

The CDR3 spells CASSLAQGPGELFF. CDR3 in DNA: TGTGCCAGCAGCTTGGCCCAGGGCCCCGGGGAGCTGTTTTTT. This chain joins TRBV5-4 and TRBJ2-2, with D possibly being TRBD1 (5 bases). V shed 0 bases and J shed 6 bases, with 9 bases lying between them. Germline CDR1 is SGHNT and CDR2 is YYREEE (reference sequence). This CDR3 comprises 14 residues.

This rearrangement joins TRBV5-5 to TRBJ2-3, with D unresolved. Trimming shortened V by 5 bases and J by 2 bases, and 12 bases separated the two germline ends. Germline CDR1 reads SGHKS; CDR2 reads YYEKEE (reference sequence). The CDR3 runs 14 residues. CDR3 coding DNA: TGTGCCAGCAGTCTCGAGTACTCCACAGATACGCAGTATTTT. Amino acid sequence: CASSLEYSTDTQYF.

The genes are TRBV7-2 and TRBJ2-1; D possibly corresponds to TRBD2 (7 bases). The CDR3 is 16 residues long. Per germline, CDR1 SGHTA and CDR2 FQGNSA. Between the trimmed V and J ends, which lost 5 bases and 6 bases, there was a span of 20 bases. The CDR3 sequence is CASSPTSLGGANEQFF. The CDR3 region has the DNA TGTGCCAGCAGCCCAACGTCCTTGGGGGGGGCCAATGAGCAGTTCTTC.

The V gene is TRBV21-1, the J gene TRBJ2-7; TRBD1, the table's D call, was not compared with the DNA. TRBV21-1 is described as a pseudogene. The CDR3 has 16 residues. The CDR3 DNA reads as TGTGCCAGCAGCAAAGCGAGGGGGCTCTACATCTACGAGCAGTACTTC. Residues: CASSKARGLYIYEQYF.

The chain recombines TRBV28 with TRBJ2-1; D not certain. Trimming stripped 6 bases from V and 0 bases from J, with 9 bases between. Per the germline V gene, CDR1 is MDHEN and CDR2 is SYDVKM. CDR3 size: 14 residues. CDR3 region: CASRPWSSYNEQFF. CDR3 DNA sequence: TGTGCCAGCAGGCCGTGGAGCTCCTACAATGAGCAGTTCTTC. The entire variable domain, with the rest obtained from reference TRBV28 and TRBJ2-1, is as follows: DVKVTQSSRYLVKRTGEKVFLECVQDMDHENMFWYRQDPGLGLRLIYFSYDVKMKEKGDIPEGYSVSREKKERFSLILESASTNQTSMYLCASRPWSSYNEQFFGPGTRLTVL.

This clone was observed a few times. This chain connects TRBV18 to TRBJ2-1; 7 nucleotides agree with TRBD2. V lost 3 bases and J lost 6; bases outside the gene matches: 5. The germline CDR1 and CDR2 sequences are KGHSH and LQKENI. The CDR3 runs 14 residues. CDR3 DNA sequence: TGTGCCAGCTCACCTAATCGCGGGGGCAATGAGCAGTTCTTC. This codes for CASSPNRGGNEQFF.

This chain uses TRBV7-3 with TRBJ2-1; maybe TRBD2 (6 bases). The length of the CDR3 is 15 residues. V was cut by 5 bases and J by 2 bases, with 13 bases left in between. Germline loops: CDR1 SGHTA, CDR2 FQGTGA. CDR3 DNA sequence: TGTGCCAGCAGCCCAACTAGCACGGCCTACAATGAGCAGTTCTTC. It specifies CASSPTSTAYNEQFF.

This sequence joins TRBV28 and TRBJ1-6; TRBD1 aligns across 7 bases. J lost 5 bases, V lost 6 bases, and 7 bases had no gene match. The germline V gene has CDR1 MDHEN and CDR2 SYDVKM. The CDR3 covers 15 residues. CDR3 nucleotides: TGTGCCAGCAGCCAGACTCAGGGGGATAATTCACCCCTCCACTTT. Its protein product is CASSQTQGDNSPLHF.

This chain connects TRBV11-2 to TRBJ1-5; a possible D gene is TRBD1 (5 bases). The CDR3 loop spans 16 amino acids. Germline CDR1 and CDR2: SGHAT and FQNNGV. Trimming took 5 bases from V and 0 from J, leaving 14 bases between them. The CDR3 region is CASSQRAGTSNQPQHF. The CDR3 nucleotides read TGTGCCAGCAGCCAAAGGGCGGGGACTAGCAATCAGCCCCAGCATTTT.

The rearrangement uses TRBV5-5 and TRBJ2-3; 7 nucleotides line up with TRBD2. The V gene end was trimmed by 4 bases and the J gene end by 4 bases; junction bases not matched to a gene: 9. This CDR3 spans 15 amino acids. The V gene's germline CDR1 is SGHKS and CDR2 YYEKEE (reference sequence). The chain's CDR3 is CASSAGTIFPDTQYF. DNA of the CDR3: TGTGCCAGCAGCGCAGGGACTATTTTCCCAGATACGCAGTATTTT.

The rearrangement uses TRBV7-8 and TRBJ1-1, with D possibly being TRBD1 (6 bases). CDR1 and CDR2 (germline): SGHVS, FQNEAQ. The CDR3 loop spans 15 amino acids. V gave up 5 bases and J gave up 0 bases, with 13 bases separating them. Written as DNA, the CDR3 is TGTGCCAGCAGCCCAGGACAGACCATGAACACTGAAGCTTTCTTT. Its protein is CASSPGQTMNTEAFF.

This clone was recorded only once. J is TRBJ2-3 and V is TRBV4-3; TRBD1 matches at 8 bases. Germline V lookup: CDR1 LGHNA, CDR2 YSLEER. This CDR3 is 14 amino acids long. With 6 bases clipped from V and 1 base from J, the junction kept 3 bases outside the gene matches. CDR3 loop: CASSSGQGTDTQYF. The CDR3 region has the DNA TGCGCCAGCAGTTCGGGACAGGGCACAGATACGCAGTATTTT.

The chain joins TRBV2 to TRBJ1-2; D unclear. This CDR3 is 13 amino acids long. V was pared by 6 bases and J by 1 base, with 9 bases between. The germline CDR1 and CDR2 sequences are SNHLY and FYNNEI. The DNA of the CDR3 is TGTGCCAGCAGCGACACAATTAACTATGGCTACACCTTC. Translating it yields CASSDTINYGYTF.

The V call is TRBV7-8, the J call TRBJ2-4; 9 bases line up with TRBD2. Germline V gene lookup returns CDR1 SGHVS and CDR2 FQNEAQ. V dropped 1 base and J dropped 1; count of bases not matched to a gene: 11. The CDR3 has 19 residues. The DNA for the CDR3 is TGTGCCAGCAGCTTAGAAGCGCGGGGGGGCCTAGGGGCCAAAAACATTCAGTACTTC. Protein product: CASSLEARGGLGAKNIQYF.

This chain links TRBV21-1 with TRBJ1-1. TRBV21-1 is listed as a pseudogene. This CDR3 has 15 amino acids. The CDR3 DNA is TGTGCCAGCAGCAGTCTGGAGGCCATGAACACTGAAGCTTTCTTT. Translated, it gives CASSSLEAMNTEAFF.

This clone showed up just once. The chain is built from TRBV18 and TRBJ1-4; unclear D gene. Trimming shortened V by 3 bases and J by 5 bases, and 19 bases separated the two germline ends. Germline V lookup: CDR1 KGHSH, CDR2 LQKENI. The CDR3 is 17 residues long. The CDR3 spells CASSPVGGGRKNEKLFF. CDR3 bases: TGTGCCAGCTCACCGGTTGGAGGTGGACGGAAGAATGAAAAACTGTTTTTT.

The chain combines TRBV18 with TRBJ2-3; the match to TRBD1 covers 9 bases. V trimming: 4 bases; J trimming: 5 bases; junction bases outside the gene matches: 4. CDR1 KGHSH and CDR2 LQKENI come from the germline V gene. The CDR3 totals 14 residues. DNA for the CDR3: TGTGCCAGCTCACTTCTGGGACAGGGAGATACGCAGTATTTT. Its protein is CASSLLGQGDTQYF.

The chain has TRBV7-9 and TRBJ1-1; the D is unclear. The ends were cut back, 3 bases at V and 3 bases at J, with 8 bases in the middle. Per the germline V gene, CDR1 is SEHNR and CDR2 is FQNEAQ (reference sequence). This CDR3 contains 13 residues. Here the CDR3 DNA reads TGTGCCAGCAGCTTCTTCCGGGACACTGAAGCTTTCTTT. Translation: CASSFFRDTEAFF. Full variable domain (outside the CDR3, taken from reference TRBV7-9 and TRBJ1-1): DTGVSQNPRHKITKRGQNVTFRCDPISEHNRLYWYRQTLGQGPEFLTYFQNEAQLEKSRLLSDRFSAERPKGSFSTLEIQRTEQGDSAMYLCASSFFRDTEAFFGQGTRLTVV.

The chain joins TRBV19 to TRBJ2-3; D call uncertain. Germline V CDR1 and CDR2: LNHDA, SQIVND (reference sequence). The CDR3 sequence is 11 residues long. V was clipped by 1 base and J by 8 bases, with 4 bases between them. CDR3 nucleotide sequence: TGTGCCAGTAGTATAGGACTTACGCAGTATTTT. This translates into CASSIGLTQYF.

The rearrangement joins TRBV4-1 to TRBJ2-1, with 11 bases lining up with TRBD1. The CDR3 runs 16 residues. Germline trimming cut 4 bases from V and 8 bases from J; bases unmatched to any gene: 10. Germline V gene data show CDR1 as MGHRA and CDR2 as YSYEKL. As DNA, the CDR3 is TGCGCCAGCAGCCTCCGGACAGGGGGCGAAAAGGATGAGCAGTTCTTC. Translated, it gives CASSLRTGGEKDEQFF.

V usage is TRBV19 and J usage is TRBJ2-7; D possibly corresponds to TRBD2 (6 bases). The V gene's germline CDR1 is LNHDA and CDR2 SQIVND (reference sequence). The CDR3 covers 16 residues. V was cut by 4 bases and J by 2 bases, with 18 bases left in between. CDR3 amino acids: CASSTTRGSKPYEQYF. Here the CDR3 DNA reads TGTGCCAGTAGTACCACCCGGGGGTCGAAACCCTACGAGCAGTACTTC. The entire variable domain, with the rest obtained from reference TRBV19 and TRBJ2-7, is as follows: DGGITQSPKYLFRKEGQNVTLSCEQNLNHDAMYWYRQDPGQGLRLIYYSQIVNDFQKGDIAEGYSVSREKKESFPLTVTSAQKNPTAFYLCASSTTRGSKPYEQYFGPGTRLTVT.

The J gene is TRBJ2-7, the V gene TRBV6-5, with a weak D call TRBD2 (7 bases). V lost 6 bases, J lost 2 bases, and 14 bases lay in between. From germline, CDR1 is MNHEY and CDR2 SVGAGI. The CDR3 is 14 residues long. CDR3 nucleotides: TGTGCCAGCAGCGCGGGGGCAGGGACCTACGAGCAGTACTTC. This gives the protein CASSAGAGTYEQYF.

This clone was recorded only once. This sequence joins TRBV5-6 and TRBJ2-5; 8 nucleotides match TRBD1. The V gene's germline CDR1 is SGHDT and CDR2 YYEEEE. V shed 0 bases, J shed 5 bases, and the junction held 0 bases outside the gene matches. The CDR3 is 13 amino acids. The CDR3 region has the DNA TGTGCCAGCAGCTTGGGACAGGGGGAGACCCAGTACTTC. Its protein product is CASSLGQGETQYF.

This chain connects TRBV12-3 or TRBV12-4 to TRBJ1-1, with a possible D match to TRBD1 (6 bases). Deletions cut 5 bases from V and 1 base from J, with 8 bases between. CDR3 length: 13 amino acids. The CDR3 here is CASSGQPNTEAFF. Written as DNA, the CDR3 is TGTGCCAGCAGTGGACAGCCGAACACTGAAGCTTTCTTT.

V and J are TRBV24-1 and TRBJ2-1; 10 bases are a match to TRBD1. The CDR3 sequence is 14 residues long. Germline values: CDR1 KGHDR, CDR2 SFDVKD. Trimming removed 10 bases from V and 4 bases from J; junction bases left unmatched: 6. Here the CDR3 DNA reads TGTGCCACGAACCGGGGACAGGGGTACAATGAGCAGTTCTTC. Amino acid sequence: CATNRGQGYNEQFF.

This chain joins TRBV7-9 and TRBJ1-2; D gene uncertain. The CDR3 spans 13 residues. Germline CDR1 SEHNR, CDR2 FQNEAQ (reference sequence). V lost 3 bases to trimming and J lost 7 bases, with 12 bases between them. CDR3 sequence (DNA): TGTGCCAGCAGCTTGTTATCCGGACTTGGCTACACCTTC. Its translation is CASSLLSGLGYTF.

The chain carries TRBV19 and TRBJ2-7; 7 bases are a match to TRBD2. CDR1 is LNHDA and CDR2 is SQIVND in the germline V gene (reference sequence). This CDR3 is 15 amino acids long. With V trimmed by 5 bases and J by 1 base, 8 bases remained unmatched. The CDR3 loop reads CASSLKRDLSYEQYF. The CDR3 nucleotides are TGTGCCAGTAGTCTCAAGCGGGACCTATCCTACGAGCAGTACTTC.

The chain uses TRBV5-1 and TRBJ2-3, with TRBD2 identical over 10 bases. Losses at the gene ends were 4 bases for V and 2 bases for J; bases not matched to a gene: 7. Germline CDR1 reads SGHRS; CDR2 reads YFSETQ. The CDR3 contains 16 residues. The CDR3 here is CASSIPSGGDTDTQYF. CDR3 nucleotide sequence: TGCGCCAGCAGCATTCCTAGCGGGGGAGACACAGATACGCAGTATTTT.

Only a few counts were recorded for this clone. The J gene is TRBJ1-5, the V gene TRBV18, with 8 bases fitting TRBD1. Germline assignment: CDR1 KGHSH and CDR2 LQKENI. After removal of 3 bases from V and 4 bases from J, the junction contained 5 bases not matched to a gene. The CDR3 is 15 amino acids. Here the CDR3 DNA reads TGTGCCAGCTCACCCAGGGGGCGGGAAAATCAGCCCCAGCATTTT. Translation: CASSPRGRENQPQHF.